This entry concerns a single T cell receptor beta chain. Its target is unknown. Vbeta (60) and Jbeta (13) primers were used in the PCR. The method was immunoSEQ multiplex PCR; TCRdb's version includes in-frame clones alone and lacks a portion of them. The listing records roughly 120,000 clones. The source of the sample is a study of cytomegalovirus exposure and HLA in healthy donors. Findings of the study overall: Rare TCR sequences dominated, though some public TCRs recurred in many donors.

The CDR3 has 13 residues. Germline CDR1 reads LNHDA; CDR2 reads SQIVND (reference sequence). Unmatched junction bases numbered 2, after V lost 6 bases and J lost 3 bases. This chain connects TRBV19 to TRBJ2-3, with 8 bases matching TRBD1. Material: PBMCs. This clonotype was obtained from a man aged 25-45 years in good health and CMV-seronegative. CDR3 nucleotide sequence: TGTGCCAGTAGGGACAGGGCAACAGATACGCAGTATTTT. Residues: CASRDRATDTQYF.